This T cell receptor (beta chain) was profiled in a study of T cells in Graves' hyperthyroidism and ophthalmopathy. Study as a whole: The blood sample was taken at first diagnosis, before treatment began.

CDR3 length: 14 amino acids. The V gene end was trimmed by 6 bases and the J gene end by 7 bases; junction bases not matched to a gene: 8. CDR1 is SNHLY, CDR2 FYNNEI, per germline. Amplified TCR beta CDR3 regions came from RNA transcripts. The HTBI set primed first-round TCR CDR3 RT-PCR. MiXCR, applied by TCRdb to the multiplex PCR reads, yields one record per CDR3 protein. The sample has 300,000 to 450,000 distinct CDR3 sequences, 13% to 15% seen once. Ophthalmopathy in the patients scored at least 3 on Clinical Activity Score and at least 4 on NOSPECS grade, lasting under 3 months. Clinical symptoms, serum thyroxine and TRAb, thyroid ultrasound and orbital computed tomography together formed the diagnostic basis. This clonotype showed up just a few times.

Specimen: blood. The origin of this receptor is a woman aged 25 to 45 with Graves' ophthalmopathy. The chain carries TRBV2 and TRBJ1-4; 7 bases align to TRBD1. CDR3 nucleotides: TGTGCCAGCAGAGAACAGGGGTTAGGTGAAAAACTGTTTTTT. Translated, it gives CASREQGLGEKLFF. Combining the CDR3 with reference TRBV2 and TRBJ1-4 gives the whole variable domain EPEVTQTPSHQVTQMGQEVILRCVPISNHLYFYWYRQILGQKVEFLVSFYNNEISEKSEIFDDQFSVERPDGSNFTLKIRSTKLEDSAMYFCASREQGLGEKLFFGSGTQLSVL.